The 25 T cell receptor beta chains below all came from one sample that was sequenced in a study of monozygotic twins with inflammatory bowel disease. Reprocessing the 5' RACE reads, TCRdb reports a single entry for every CDR3 protein and omits DNA. The table counts more than 85,000 distinct CDR3 sequences; roughly an eighth lies in the top ten. The sequenced material came from blood. All receptors derive from a human donor with ulcerative colitis or Crohn's disease, or a healthy co-twin of an affected twin (not recorded which).

This chain connects TRBV20-1 to TRBJ2-7; the D call of TRBD2 rests on TCRdb alone, since no DNA is present to check it. Per the germline V gene, CDR1 is DFQATT and CDR2 is SNEGSKA (reference sequence). The CDR3 extends over 17 amino acids. The CDR3 sequence: CSARVVLAGGRSYEQYF.

This chain connects TRBV6-2 or TRBV6-3 to TRBJ1-5; there is no DNA to check the TCRdb D call of TRBD1. The CDR3 is 18 amino acids. The germline CDR1 and CDR2 sequences are MNHEY and SVGEGT. Here the CDR3 reads CASSSRQGLNIGNQPQHF.

The rearrangement links TRBV12-3 or TRBV12-4 to TRBJ1-1. The CDR3 spans 16 residues. The CDR3 reads CASTNYGGASNTEAFF.

This chain uses TRBV6-2 or TRBV6-3 with TRBJ2-3; the TRBD1 assignment by TCRdb is unverifiable without DNA. Germline CDR1 is MNHEY and CDR2 is SVGEGT. The CDR3 runs 20 residues. CDR3 amino acids: CASSYGSLRGVPREVDTQYF.

CDR3 amino acids: CASSLDSGGPTYNEQFF. The V gene is TRBV5-1, the J gene TRBJ2-1; TCRdb proposes TRBD2, but this gene call is untestable without DNA. CDR1 and CDR2 (germline): SGHRS, YFSETQ. This CDR3 spans 17 amino acids.

The chain is built from TRBV9 and TRBJ2-7; there is no DNA to check the TCRdb D call of TRBD2. There are 14 residues in the CDR3. In germline, CDR1 is SGDLS, CDR2 YYNGEE. CDR3 region: CASSVGTPHYEQYF.

This chain connects TRBV18 to TRBJ2-1. The germline gives CDR1 KGHSH, CDR2 LQKENI. The CDR3 has 15 amino acids. CDR3 sequence: CASSPERGSYNEQFF.

The chain links TRBV9 to TRBJ2-1. The CDR3 has 17 residues. The V gene's germline CDR1 is SGDLS and CDR2 YYNGEE. This chain's CDR3 is CASSFAVTGGADNEQFF.

The rearrangement joins TRBV20-1 to TRBJ1-5; TCRdb proposes TRBD1, but this gene call is untestable without DNA. This CDR3 region has 12 residues. CDR1 and CDR2 from the germline V gene are DFQATT and SNEGSKA (reference sequence). The CDR3 reads CSAKTGNQPQHF.

The chain carries TRBV18 and TRBJ2-3; TCRdb's D gene call, TRBD1, goes unchecked for lack of DNA. The CDR3 loop spans 16 amino acids. Germline CDR1 is KGHSH and CDR2 is LQKENI. CDR3 protein: CASSLYRQGRTDTQYF.

The rearrangement joins TRBV28 to TRBJ2-7; TCRdb gives TRBD1 as the D gene, but with no DNA this cannot be confirmed. The CDR3 extends over 16 amino acids. Germline assignment: CDR1 MDHEN and CDR2 SYDVKM. The CDR3 spells CASSLSGGAVFYEQYF.

The CDR3 is CASSYGTDSPLHF. The chain joins TRBV6-5 to TRBJ1-6; TCRdb gives TRBD1 as the D gene, but with no DNA this cannot be confirmed. The germline V gene has CDR1 MNHEY and CDR2 SVGAGI. The CDR3 has 13 amino acids.

This CDR3 reads CASRIRGQGFMNTEAFF. The chain uses TRBV5-1 and TRBJ1-1; lacking DNA, the TRBD1 call made by TCRdb goes unchecked. CDR1 and CDR2 (germline): SGHRS, YFSETQ. The CDR3 length is 17 residues.

The rearrangement joins TRBV28 to TRBJ2-7; lacking DNA, the TRBD1 call made by TCRdb goes unchecked. This CDR3 comprises 16 residues. The germline V gene has CDR1 MDHEN and CDR2 SYDVKM. CDR3 residues: CASSFLTGRISYEQYF.

The J gene is TRBJ2-3, the V gene TRBV5-1; TCRdb designates TRBD2, a call that cannot be tested without DNA. This CDR3 spans 15 amino acids. Germline assignment: CDR1 SGHRS and CDR2 YFSETQ. The CDR3 region is CASSLETSGTDTQYF.

The rearrangement uses TRBV29-1 and TRBJ1-5; TCRdb reports TRBD1, a call that lacks DNA to check it against. Germline CDR1 SQVTM, CDR2 ANQGSEA. CDR3 length: 13 amino acids. CDR3 sequence reads: CSVGGQGNQPQHF.

The chain couples TRBV11-2 to TRBJ2-2; the D call from TCRdb, TRBD1, cannot be confirmed without DNA. The CDR3 totals 16 residues. The germline V gene has CDR1 SGHAT and CDR2 FQNNGV. The CDR3 loop is CASSFDYGGNTGELFF. Full variable domain (outside the CDR3, taken from reference TRBV11-2 and TRBJ2-2): EAGVAQSPRYKIIEKRQSVAFWCNPISGHATLYWYQQILGQGPKLLIQFQNNGVVDDSQLPKDRFSAERLKGVDSTLKIQPAKLEDSAVYLCASSFDYGGNTGELFFGEGSRLTVL.

The chain carries TRBV7-8 and TRBJ2-2; TCRdb proposes TRBD2, but this gene call is untestable without DNA. CDR1 SGHVS and CDR2 FQNEAQ come from the germline V gene. The CDR3 spans 18 residues. CDR3 amino acids: CASSFLPAGVSDTGELFF.

The chain recombines TRBV4-1 with TRBJ2-7; absent DNA, TCRdb's TRBD2 call cannot be checked. Germline-derived CDR1 and CDR2 are MGHRA and YSYEKL. This CDR3 region has 16 residues. CDR3 amino acids: CASSQETGTSSMGQYF.

The chain links TRBV12-3 or TRBV12-4 to TRBJ2-7; TCRdb's D call, TRBD2, is unchecked because there is no DNA. The CDR3 totals 18 residues. This chain's CDR3 is CASSPRAGLAGGSYEQYF.

The J gene is TRBJ2-3, the V gene TRBV28; TCRdb lists TRBD2, though no DNA is available to test this call. From germline, CDR1 is MDHEN and CDR2 SYDVKM. The CDR3 sequence is 14 residues long. The CDR3: CATLDPGGTDTQYF.

The J gene is TRBJ2-2, the V gene TRBV12-3 or TRBV12-4; TCRdb's assignment of TRBD2 cannot be checked, as there is no DNA. CDR3 length: 13 amino acids. CDR3 loop: CAVAGENTGELFF.

The J gene is TRBJ2-7, the V gene TRBV5-1; TCRdb reports TRBD1, a call that lacks DNA to check it against. This CDR3 spans 14 amino acids. The germline V gene encodes CDR1 SGHRS and CDR2 YFSETQ. CDR3 region: CASSVGEGADEQYF.

The chain couples TRBV20-1 to TRBJ2-5; the TRBD1 assignment by TCRdb is unverifiable without DNA. The CDR3 sequence is 13 residues long. Germline V gene lookup returns CDR1 DFQATT and CDR2 SNEGSKA (reference sequence). Here the CDR3 reads CSARYGGVETQYF.

This chain connects TRBV12-3 or TRBV12-4 to TRBJ2-6; without DNA, the TCRdb call of TRBD1 cannot be checked. The CDR3 extends over 18 amino acids. The CDR3 protein is CASSLRMGRASGANVLTF.